One sample yielded the 12 T cell receptor beta chains listed below, sequenced in a study of identical twins. Each CDR3 protein gets one entry after TCRdb re-called the 5' RACE reads with MiXCR. The sample yields about 240,000 distinct CDR3 sequences, roughly 10% seen once. The sequencing input was memory T cells sorted from blood. The receptors stem from a man aged 50-59 years in good health.

This rearrangement joins TRBV6-1 to TRBJ2-5; 13 bases match TRBD2. Per the germline V gene, CDR1 is MNHNS and CDR2 is SASEGT. The CDR3 consists of 14 residues. Trimming cost V 6 bases and J 5 bases; bases outside gene matches: 3. The CDR3 spells CASRGLAGLETQYF. The CDR3 region has the DNA TGTGCCAGCAGGGGACTAGCGGGGTTGGAGACCCAGTACTTC.

Many counts were recorded for this clonotype. The rearrangement uses TRBV5-1 and TRBJ2-3; 11 bases are shared with TRBD2. The V and J ends lost 1 base and 1 base, in that order; junction bases with no gene match: 2. The CDR3 runs to 16 residues. Germline assignment: CDR1 SGHRS and CDR2 YFSETQ. The CDR3 coding sequence is TGCGCCAGCAGCTTGTCGACTAGCGGGGGCACAGATACGCAGTATTTT. This translates into CASSLSTSGGTDTQYF.

The chain carries TRBV2 and TRBJ2-1; D possibly corresponds to TRBD2 (6 bases). From germline, CDR1 is SNHLY and CDR2 FYNNEI. Between the trimmed V and J ends, which lost 1 base and 2 bases, there was a span of 9 bases. This CDR3 region has 15 residues. Here the CDR3 reads CASSEVWGAYNEQFF. The CDR3 DNA sequence: TGTGCCAGCAGTGAAGTATGGGGGGCCTACAATGAGCAGTTCTTC.

This clonotype was recorded many times. CDR3 in DNA: TGCAGTGCTGGCAGAGCGGGGAGCTCCTACGAGCAGTACTTC. This gives the protein CSAGRAGSSYEQYF. This sequence joins TRBV20-1 and TRBJ2-7; TRBD2 aligns across 7 bases. The V gene end was trimmed by 5 bases and the J gene end by 0 bases; junction bases not matched to a gene: 7. This CDR3 contains 14 residues. In germline, CDR1 is DFQATT, CDR2 SNEGSKA (reference sequence).

CDR3 in DNA: TGTGCCAGCTCACCATACAGCAGCTCCTACGAGCAGTACTTC. Its protein product is CASSPYSSSYEQYF. The gene calls are TRBV18 and TRBJ2-7; D not certain. This CDR3 comprises 14 residues. CDR1 KGHSH and CDR2 LQKENI come from the germline V gene. Trimming pared 2 bases from V and 0 bases from J, leaving 8 bases between.

This clonotype turned up a few times. The rearrangement joins TRBV2 to TRBJ2-3; D might be TRBD2 (7 bases). The CDR3 contains 15 residues. Germline V gene sequence: CDR1 SNHLY, CDR2 FYNNEI. Between the trimmed V and J ends, which lost 10 bases and 4 bases, there was a span of 21 bases. As DNA, the CDR3 is TGTGCCACCAAGGGGGGGGCCGGGACTCCAGATACGCAGTATTTT. It yields the protein CATKGGAGTPDTQYF.

This clonotype was detected ten times or more. V and J are TRBV6-5 and TRBJ2-5, with D perhaps matching TRBD1 (5 bases). The germline V and J ends were trimmed by 2 bases and 4 bases, with 11 bases remaining between them. The length of the CDR3 is 14 residues. Germline values: CDR1 MNHEY, CDR2 SVGAGI. CDR3 nucleotide sequence: TGTGCCAGCAGTTACAGGGGCGCCGGAGAGACCCAGTACTTC. Its protein is CASSYRGAGETQYF.

CDR3 nucleotide sequence: TGTGCCACCAGCAAAGCCCGTGCAGATACGCAGTATTTT. As protein: CATSKARADTQYF. The chain uses TRBV15 and TRBJ2-3; no reliable D call. V shed 4 bases and J shed 4 bases, with 9 bases lying between them. This CDR3 is built from 13 residues. CDR1 is LNHNV and CDR2 is YYDKDF in the germline V gene (reference sequence).

The chain links TRBV7-8 to TRBJ2-4; 7 positions agree with TRBD1. After removal of 3 bases from V and 6 bases from J, the junction contained 2 bases not matched to a gene. Germline lookup yields CDR1 SGHVS and CDR2 FQNEAQ. CDR3 length: 13 residues. CDR3 region: CASSLTGLNIQYF. Written as DNA, the CDR3 is TGTGCCAGCAGCTTGACAGGGCTAAACATTCAGTACTTC.

This clonotype was observed at least ten times. This chain uses TRBV27 with TRBJ1-1, with 10 bases lining up with TRBD1. The germline V gene has CDR1 MNHEY and CDR2 SMNVEV (reference sequence). There are 15 residues in the CDR3. V lost 5 bases to trimming and J lost 0 bases; unmatched junction nucleotides: 3. Here the CDR3 DNA reads TGTGCCAGCAGTACTGACAGGGGGCTGAACACTGAAGCTTTCTTT. Amino acids: CASSTDRGLNTEAFF.

This clonotype has only a few counts. The rearrangement joins TRBV9 to TRBJ2-7; D might be TRBD1 or TRBD2, each matching 5 bases. V was trimmed by 0 bases and J by 6 bases, leaving 19 bases between them. CDR1 is SGDLS, CDR2 YYNGEE, per germline. The CDR3 has 16 residues. The CDR3 coding sequence is TGTGCCAGCAGCGTAGAAGGGTATGTTGGGGGATCCGAGCAGTACTTC. Its protein product is CASSVEGYVGGSEQYF.

CDR3 sequence reads: CASSLGDAQETQYF. The CDR3 nucleotides are TGCGCCAGCAGCTTGGGGGACGCTCAAGAGACCCAGTACTTC. V and J are TRBV5-1 and TRBJ2-5; possibly TRBD1 or TRBD2 for D (5 bases each). Germline assignment: CDR1 SGHRS and CDR2 YFSETQ. V was pared by 0 bases and J by 2 bases, with 8 bases between. The CDR3 covers 14 residues.